The 17 T cell receptor beta chains listed next were all sequenced from one sample in a study of glioma-infiltrating T cells after dendritic cell vaccination. Clones were sequenced by immunoSEQ multiplex PCR, and TCRdb holds only the in-frame ones, with some missing. This table has about 24,000 clones, approximately 89% appearing once. Regarding time point: after dendritic cell vaccination, including at tumor progression/relapse. The sample here was blood, taken after dendritic cell vaccination. Receptors originate from a human donor with glioblastoma.

The chain has TRBV2 and TRBJ2-3; the match to TRBD2 covers 7 bases. Germline CDR1 reads SNHLY; CDR2 reads FYNNEI. Unmatched junction bases numbered 10, after V lost 8 bases and J lost 5 bases. The length of the CDR3 is 14 residues. Here the CDR3 reads CASSPTSLGDTQYF. The CDR3 DNA is TGTGCCAGCTCCCCGACTAGCCTCGGAGATACGCAGTATTTT. Together with reference TRBV2 and TRBJ2-3, the CDR3 gives the full variable domain: EPEVTQTPSHQVTQMGQEVILRCVPISNHLYFYWYRQILGQKVEFLVSFYNNEISEKSEIFDDQFSVERPDGSNFTLKIRSTKLEDSAMYFCASSPTSLGDTQYFGPGTRLTVL.

This chain uses TRBV2 with TRBJ1-6, with 9 positions matching TRBD1. CDR1 is SNHLY, CDR2 FYNNEI, per germline. With 8 bases clipped from V and 11 bases from J, the junction kept 7 bases outside the gene matches. The CDR3 contains 13 residues. The CDR3 protein is CASYRGRVAPLHF. DNA for the CDR3: TGTGCCAGCTACAGGGGGCGCGTGGCACCCCTCCACTTT.

The rearrangement links TRBV9 to TRBJ1-3; D uncertain. CDR3 length equals 14 residues. Germline V CDR1 and CDR2: SGDLS, YYNGEE. The ends were cut back, 0 bases at V and 3 bases at J, with 7 bases in the middle. The CDR3 bases are TGTGCCAGCAGCGTAGGCCAGATTGGAAACACCATATATTTT. Translation: CASSVGQIGNTIYF.

The chain has TRBV6-1 and TRBJ2-7; TRBD1 matches 8 bases. The CDR3 is 17 residues long. The trim removed 0 bases at V and 4 bases at J, leaving 11 bases unmatched. Per germline, CDR1 MNHNS and CDR2 SASEGT. The CDR3: CASSEALGATGVYEQYF. The CDR3 nucleotides are TGTGCCAGCAGTGAAGCGCTAGGAGCGACAGGGGTTTACGAGCAGTACTTC.

V and J are TRBV7-9 and TRBJ1-1; no reliable D call. The V end was cut by 0 bases, the J end by 11 bases, with 16 bases between. Germline CDR1 reads SEHNR; CDR2 reads FQNEAQ (reference sequence). The CDR3 totals 14 residues. As DNA, the CDR3 is TGTGCCAGCAGCTTAGCGCTCGGTAACAGAGACGCTTTCTTT. The encoded protein is CASSLALGNRDAFF.

This clone was detected only once. The genes are TRBV19 and TRBJ2-2; the match to TRBD1 covers 9 bases. Germline values: CDR1 LNHDA, CDR2 SQIVND (reference sequence). V was clipped by 4 bases and J by 5 bases; unmatched bases: 5. The CDR3 is 15 amino acids. The CDR3 bases are TGTGCCAGTAGTACACAGGGGGCAGGTACCGGGGAGCTGTTTTTT. It is translated as CASSTQGAGTGELFF.

The rearrangement joins TRBV13 to TRBJ2-1; TRBD1 matches 8 bases. The CDR3 has 16 residues. Per the germline V gene, CDR1 is PRHDT and CDR2 is FYEKMQ (reference sequence). V lost 1 base and J lost 5; bases outside the gene matches: 7. CDR3 amino acids: CASSLETGDPNNEQFF. The DNA for the CDR3 is TGTGCCAGCAGCTTAGAGACAGGGGACCCCAACAATGAGCAGTTCTTC. The variable domain in full, with the rest retrieved from reference TRBV13 and TRBJ2-1, is AAGVIQSPRHLIKEKRETATLKCYPIPRHDTVYWYQQGPGQDPQFLISFYEKMQSDKGSIPDRFSAQQFSDYHSELNMSSLELGDSALYFCASSLETGDPNNEQFFGPGTRLTVL.

This clone was recorded a few times. The chain employs TRBV2 and TRBJ1-1, with 7 nucleotides matching TRBD1. This CDR3 is built from 14 residues. After removal of 6 bases from V and 4 bases from J, the junction contained 8 bases not matched to a gene. The V gene's germline CDR1 is SNHLY and CDR2 FYNNEI. The CDR3 coding sequence is TGTGCCAGCAGGAGAGGGGGCTCGGGCACTGAAGCTTTCTTT. Amino acids: CASRRGGSGTEAFF. Together with reference TRBV2 and TRBJ1-1, the CDR3 gives the full variable domain: EPEVTQTPSHQVTQMGQEVILRCVPISNHLYFYWYRQILGQKVEFLVSFYNNEISEKSEIFDDQFSVERPDGSNFTLKIRSTKLEDSAMYFCASRRGGSGTEAFFGQGTRLTVV.

The rearrangement uses TRBV7-9 and TRBJ2-5, with a tentative D call TRBD1 (6 bases). Germline V gene data show CDR1 as SEHNR and CDR2 as FQNEAQ (reference sequence). This CDR3 is 16 amino acids long. Trimming stripped 5 bases from V and 4 bases from J, with 20 bases between. The CDR3 nucleotides read TGTGCCAGCAGCCCGAGCCGTACAGGGAAACTAGAGACCCAGTACTTC. It yields the protein CASSPSRTGKLETQYF.

The chain joins TRBV11-2 to TRBJ1-1; D perhaps matches TRBD1 (6 bases). Germline CDR1 SGHAT, CDR2 FQNNGV. V gave up 5 bases and J gave up 3 bases, with 10 bases separating them. CDR3 length: 13 residues. CDR3 sequence: CASSVDSYTEAFF. The DNA for the CDR3 is TGTGCCAGCAGCGTGGACAGTTACACTGAAGCTTTCTTT.

This clone showed up just a few times. One end of the junction does not line up with germline, which may come from a read error. Other DNA sequences in the sample encode the same CDR3. The chain employs TRBV27 and TRBJ1-6; no definite D call. This CDR3 has 14 amino acids. The germline V gene has CDR1 MNHEY and CDR2 SMNVEV (reference sequence). This chain's CDR3 is CASTEYSPNSPLHF. The CDR3 region has the DNA TGTGCCAGCACAGAGTACAGTCCTAATTCCCCCCTCCACTTT.

This chain joins TRBV19 and TRBJ2-3; 8 bases line up with TRBD1. J was trimmed by 0 bases and V by 1 base; bases with no gene match: 3. The CDR3 spans 16 residues. CDR1 is LNHDA, CDR2 SQIVND, per germline (reference sequence). For the CDR3, the DNA is TGTGCCAGTAGTATAGGGGGACAGGTCAGCACAGATACGCAGTATTTT. This translates into CASSIGGQVSTDTQYF.

The chain employs TRBV4-2 and TRBJ1-1; 7 bases match TRBD1. The CDR3 is made up of 14 amino acids. J gave up 2 bases and V 5 bases, and 5 bases lay outside the gene matches. CDR1 and CDR2 from the germline V gene are LGHNA and YNFKEQ. The CDR3 DNA reads as TGTGCCAGCAGCTCCGGGACAGACAACACTGAAGCTTTCTTT. This encodes CASSSGTDNTEAFF.

This chain joins TRBV7-2 and TRBJ1-4; D gene unclear. V dropped 5 bases and J dropped 3 bases, with 13 bases sitting between them. The CDR3 totals 15 residues. Germline lookup yields CDR1 SGHTA and CDR2 FQGNSA. DNA of the CDR3: TGTGCCAGCAGCCGCTTACCGGTAGCTAATGAAAAACTGTTTTTT. It yields the protein CASSRLPVANEKLFF.

Of note for this clone: Since the CDR3 does not end with the conserved phenylalanine or tryptophan, this likely comes from a read error. The limits of the CDR3 on the DNA are not certain, so only TCRdb's listed CDR3 is given. V and J are TRBV11-3 and TRBJ1-3. Ends included, the CDR3 has 17 residues. CDR1 is SGHNT and CDR2 is YENEEA in the germline V gene. CDR3 sequence: CASSLERSERPSFGVKS.

This clone was found once. This rearrangement joins TRBV10-2 to TRBJ1-5; D possibly corresponds to TRBD1 (6 bases). Germline CDR1 reads WSHSY; CDR2 reads SAAADI. This CDR3 comprises 13 residues. Trimming left V 6 bases short and J 5 bases short, with 11 bases between. CDR3 DNA: TGCGCCAGCAGAGGGGGGGCCCATCAGCCCCAGCATTTT. Protein sequence: CASRGGAHQPQHF.

The chain uses TRBV11-2 and TRBJ2-5, with 10 bases fitting TRBD2. Germline V lookup: CDR1 SGHAT, CDR2 FQNNGV. This CDR3 contains 16 residues. Trimming at V came to 1 base and at J to 5 bases, leaving 7 bases not matched to a gene. The chain's CDR3 is CASSLVASSGGETQYF. The CDR3 DNA sequence: TGTGCCAGCAGCTTAGTGGCGTCTAGCGGGGGTGAGACCCAGTACTTC. Together with reference TRBV11-2 and TRBJ2-5, the CDR3 gives the full variable domain: EAGVAQSPRYKIIEKRQSVAFWCNPISGHATLYWYQQILGQGPKLLIQFQNNGVVDDSQLPKDRFSAERLKGVDSTLKIQPAKLEDSAVYLCASSLVASSGGETQYFGPGTRLLVL.